This TCR beta chain originates from a study of human T cells and chemical hapten exposure. Regarding time point: pre-sensitization, week 0. Treatment indicated: therapeutic diphenylcyclopropenone sensitization with weekly scalp DPC. This clonotype has a handful of counts. TCRdb recomputed calls from the RACE reads with MiXCR, one row per CDR3 protein. The sample consists of under 300,000 distinct CDR3 sequences, about 9.4% of them appearing once. The CDR3 totals 13 residues. Germline V CDR1 and CDR2: MNHNY, SVGAGI (reference sequence). Trimming removed 6 bases at V and 4 bases at J, with 12 bases between.

This sequence originates from a woman aged 35 to 49 with alopecia areata. Some clones in this sample may be carry-over from other donors' samples. The chain joins TRBV6-6 to TRBJ1-2; D possibly corresponds to TRBD1 (6 bases). Sequences were derived from whole blood, sampled in connection with sensitization to the hapten diphenylcyclopropenone (DPC). The CDR3 reads CASSPDRTYGYTF. In DNA form, the CDR3 reads TGTGCCAGCAGCCCGGACAGAACCTATGGCTACACCTTC.